The sequence of this T cell receptor beta chain was determined in a study of shared clonotypes between healthy human individuals. The wider study: Contributing individuals were two females and a few males aged 18 to 49. Each donor contributed plates that comprised three CD4 naive, three CD4 memory, two CD8 naive and one CD8 memory.

Method: immunoSEQ multiplex PCR; TCRdb's copy keeps in-frame clones and lacks some. The data show approximately 2.3 million clones, over 90% seen once. Germline assignment: CDR1 SEHNR and CDR2 FQNEAQ (reference sequence). The germline V and J ends were trimmed by 2 bases and 5 bases, with 22 bases remaining between them. The CDR3 totals 17 residues. Sequenced sample: naive CD4+ T cells from PBMCs. The subset is: CD45RA+ positively selected. The chain employs TRBV7-9 and TRBJ2-7, with D possibly TRBD1 on 6 matching bases. This clonotype was sampled from a man between 18 and 29 years old in good health. Some clones in this sample may be carry-over from other donors' samples. The DNA of the CDR3 is TGTGCCAGCAGCTTAAGGCCAACTAGGGGGAGTATCGACGAGCAGTACTTC. This encodes CASSLRPTRGSIDEQYF. The complete variable domain, with remaining parts taken from reference TRBV7-9 and TRBJ2-7, reads DTGVSQNPRHKITKRGQNVTFRCDPISEHNRLYWYRQTLGQGPEFLTYFQNEAQLEKSRLLSDRFSAERPKGSFSTLEIQRTEQGDSAMYLCASSLRPTRGSIDEQYFGPGTRLTVT.